This section outlines one T cell receptor (beta chain) sequence together with its context. Its cognate antigen is unknown. This entry is derived from a study of cytomegalovirus exposure and HLA in healthy donors. Across the study: Among the roughly 400 genotyped donors, just over 80% were placed in the Caucasian-associated ancestry cluster.

The CDR3 is 15 amino acids. V lost 1 base and J lost 5, with 12 bases in between. CDR1 and CDR2 (germline): SGHTA, FQGNSA. Study-level points and caveats: Across donors, most TCRs were seen rarely, yet some public ones were widespread. Altogether, 150 to 200 TCR beta chains were recorded as cytomegalovirus-associated. Indistinguishable V segments, including TRBV6-2 and TRBV6-3, were excluded.

The PCR was carried out with 60 Vbeta primers and 13 Jbeta primers. Measured with immunoSEQ multiplex PCR; TCRdb has only the in-frame clones, and not every one. The table records over 150,000 clones, around four fifths of them present only once. Sequenced sample: PBMCs. The source of this sequence is a man in his fifties in good health and CMV-seropositive. The rearrangement links TRBV7-2 to TRBJ1-5; maybe TRBD1 (6 bases). The CDR3 sequence: CASSLEGGYHQPQHF. The CDR3 DNA follows: TGTGCCAGCAGCTTAGAAGGGGGATACCATCAGCCCCAGCATTTT.